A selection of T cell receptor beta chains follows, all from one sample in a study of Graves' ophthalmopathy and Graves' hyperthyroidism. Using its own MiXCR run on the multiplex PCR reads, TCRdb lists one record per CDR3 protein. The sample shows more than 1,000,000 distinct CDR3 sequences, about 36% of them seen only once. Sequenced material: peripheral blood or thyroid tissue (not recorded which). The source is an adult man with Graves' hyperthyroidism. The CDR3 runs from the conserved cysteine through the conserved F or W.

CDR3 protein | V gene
CASSSDRGPNEKLFF | TRBV12-3/TRBV12-4
CASSIDRFRGSNQPQHF | TRBV19
CAWADAAYGYTF | TRBV30
CSVVTGHFSHGYTF | TRBV29-1
CASSFGPTIYF | TRBV12-3/TRBV12-4
CAISGKEGNTGELSW | TRBV10-3
CASTPPGGPQYF | TRBV10-3
CASSIFKTGELFF | TRBV19
CSATTGNTF | TRBV20-1
CASSLYRNQPQHF | TRBV5-5
CASKPAGPSGNTIYF | TRBV5-1
CSARDSVSETQYF | TRBV20-1
CASSGRDRAFAEAFF | TRBV2
CASSLVSGRAEQYF | TRBV7-9
CASSPVGFGEQYF | TRBV18
CASTQNRLAGRIEQYF | TRBV12-3/TRBV12-4
CSVTGDTEAFF | TRBV29-1
CASSPLPGQELYGYTF | TRBV10-3
CASSDSTSIGGETQYF | TRBV6-4
CASEGGGNTEAFF | TRBV7-9
CASSGSGTGAYEQYF | TRBV25-1
CASRLLTGGISDYNSPLHF | TRBV19
CASSPRGNLQETQYF | TRBV7-2
CASSYRGSGRGFEQHF | TRBV6-5
CSVEDGGPGKTQYF | TRBV29-1
CASSWKDGQTQYF | TRBV5-1
CASSLADRAGGEQYF | TRBV5-1
CASSVGTRGEIYEQYF | TRBV7-9
CASSPYVGTYEQYF | TRBV11-1
CASSQVNPGTELEKLFF | TRBV14
CASCGEGATNEKLFF | TRBV5-1
CASSYGGGPTYGYTF | TRBV6-6
CAISELARDYEQYF | TRBV7-9
CASSESPGGTEAFF | TRBV10-3
CSGGTGNTYEQYF | TRBV29-1
CASSRRQGAHYEQYF | TRBV7-9
CATSDSSAGAAGANVLTF | TRBV24-1
CASYRAGSSYEQYF | TRBV28
CASDRGGETQYF | TRBV25-1
CASSRDKPNQPQHF | TRBV19
CASSLVGGGSGGFQPQHF | TRBV7-2
CATSLPRRLSNSPLHF | TRBV15
CSVEEGGSNQPQHF | TRBV29-1
CASSAQGGTQETQYF | TRBV25-1
CSVPDRTRNTIYF | TRBV29-1
CSLSLGTTGGPQHF | TRBV29-1
CSVDGTGRTGELFF | TRBV29-1
CAISDGQLSNQPQYF | TRBV10-3
CASRDYEQYF | TRBV2